The next 25 T cell receptor delta chains were all read from a single sample in a study of γδ T cells in repeated Plasmodium falciparum infection. Vgamma9/Vdelta2+ and Vdelta2-negative gammadelta T cells were flow-sorted from PBMC for bulk sequencing. TCRdb re-called the multiplex PCR reads through CATT. The sample contains tens of thousands of delta-chain clones, 1.5% to 2% of which appear only once. Sequenced: gamma-delta T cells from blood. The source is a pool of human donors (malaria-infected and uninfected, not separated).

This clone was counted only a few times. The mismatch at residue 14 between this DNA's translation and the TCRdb protein of a much larger clone likely reflects a read error; the protein shown is translated from the DNA. The chain links TRDV1 to TRDJ1; D perhaps matches TRDD2 (6 bases). CDR3 length: 17 residues. Germline CDR1 is TSWWSYY and CDR2 is QGS. The CDR3 spells CALGEPPTRVYTDTLIF. The CDR3, as DNA: TGTGCTCTTGGGGAACCTCCTACACGGGTGTACACCGATACACTCATCTTT.

In its sample, this clone was seen a few times. This may stem from a read error, because a much larger clone lies one nucleotide away. V usage is TRDV1 and J usage is TRDJ1; 7 positions match TRDD3. As TCRdb names no J gene, one was assigned here on the basis of a DNA match to germline. Per the germline V gene, CDR1 is TSWWSYY and CDR2 is QGS. The CDR3 extends over 17 amino acids. J gave up 0 bases and V 2 bases, and 9 bases lay outside the gene matches. The CDR3 region is CALGESLWGTNTDKLIF. The DNA for the CDR3 is TGTGCTCTTGGGGAATCCCTTTGGGGGACAAACACCGATAAACTCATCTTT.

This clone was observed a handful of times. The translation of this DNA and the TCRdb protein of a much larger clone differ at residue 7, probably owing to a read error; the protein shown here is translated from the DNA. The CDR3 sequence is CALGEWSWGIRRPPYTDELIF. The CDR3 nucleotides read TGTGCTCTTGGGGAATGGAGCTGGGGGATACGTCGGCCACCGTACACCGATGAACTCATCTTT. The V gene is TRDV1, the J gene TRDJ1, with TRDD3 matching over 12 bases. CDR1 and CDR2 from the germline V gene are TSWWSYY and QGS. The CDR3 is 21 residues long.

This clone occurred many times. A read error is possible here, since a much larger clone lies one base away. The chain is built from TRDV2 and TRDJ1; TRDD3 matches at 9 bases. The CDR3 totals 21 residues. Unmatched junction bases numbered 22, after V lost 3 bases and J lost 0 bases. Germline V gene sequence: CDR1 GEAIGNYY, CDR2 EKD. The DNA of the CDR3 is TGTGCCTGTGACCCGATCCCCCGTACTAGTCAGGGGATACGGTACACCGATAAACTCATCTTT. Translating gives CACDPIPRTSQGIRYTDKLIF.

This clone was picked up many times. The chain combines TRDV1 with TRDJ1; D ambiguous. This CDR3 has 13 amino acids. The germline CDR1 and CDR2 sequences are TSWWSYY and QGS. Trimming cost V 9 bases and J 0 bases, with 11 bases left between them. This chain's CDR3 is CALTLGYTDKLIF. The CDR3 DNA reads as TGTGCTCTCACACTAGGTTACACCGATAAACTCATCTTT.

V is TRAV29/DV5 and J is TRDJ1; 9 bases align to TRDD3. The J gene, missing from TCRdb, was assigned here through DNA to germline matching. Germline assignment: CDR1 NSMFDY and CDR2 ISSIKDK. J was trimmed by 4 bases and V by 5 bases; bases with no gene match: 6. This CDR3 has 13 residues. The CDR3 nucleotides read TGTGCAGCCTCCGGGGGATACAACGATAAACTCATCTTT. Protein: CAASGGYNDKLIF.

Ten or more counts support this clone. TCRdb records a much larger clone's protein for this DNA, with a difference at residue 16 that likely arises from a read error; the protein given is the translation of the DNA. This rearrangement joins TRDV1 to TRDJ1, with TRDD2 identical over 9 bases. There are 22 residues in the CDR3. Germline trimming cut 0 bases from V and 1 base from J; bases unmatched to any gene: 21. Per germline, CDR1 TSWWSYY and CDR2 QGS. CDR3 in amino acids: CALGELPSYMGGGHSSTDKLIF. The CDR3 DNA is TGTGCTCTTGGGGAACTACCTTCCTACATGGGTGGGGGTCACTCATCCACCGATAAACTCATCTTT.

Turning to this clone: The TCRdb protein comes from a much larger clone and disagrees with this DNA's translation at residue 13, likely due to a read error; the protein given here is derived from the DNA. The rearrangement links TRDV2 to TRDJ1, with 7 nucleotides matching TRDD3. The J gene, not given by TCRdb, was assigned here from a germline match of the nucleotide sequence. Germline CDR1 is GEAIGNYY and CDR2 is EKD. Trimming at V came to 1 base and at J to 3 bases, leaving 16 bases not matched to a gene. CDR3 size: 18 residues. In DNA, the CDR3 is TGTGCCTGTGACACAGCCTGGGGGTTCCCTAAAAACGCCGATAAACTCATCTTT. This translates into CACDTAWGFPKNADKLIF.

Note on this clone: The mismatch at residue 14 between this DNA's translation and the TCRdb protein of a much larger clone likely reflects a read error; the protein shown is translated from the DNA. This chain joins TRDV2 and TRDJ1; 10 nucleotides line up with TRDD3. No J segment appears in TCRdb, so it was assigned here by matching the sequence to germline. This CDR3 spans 17 amino acids. Per germline, CDR1 GEAIGNYY and CDR2 EKD. DNA of the CDR3: TGTGCCTGTGACATCTTGGGGGATACTTCTTCCACCGATAGACTCATCTTT. It encodes CACDILGDTSSTDRLIF.

This clone was counted a few times. This DNA's translation and the protein TCRdb lists, from a much larger clone, do not match at residue 18, likely due to a read error; the protein shown is translated from the DNA. The V segment is TRDV2, and no J call was made; whether TRDD3, the table's D call, matches the DNA was not checked. Germline CDR1 and CDR2: GEAIGNYY and EKD. The length of the CDR3 is 19 residues. CDR3 region: CACDTVLGDSSRNTDKLTF. CDR3 nucleotides: TGTGCCTGTGACACTGTACTGGGAGACTCCTCTCGAAACACCGATAAACTCACCTTT.

There are a few counts of this clone. The amino acid sequence in TCRdb belongs to a much larger clone and departs from this DNA's translation at residue 17, likely a sequencing read error; the sequence shown is translated from the DNA. V gene assignment gives TRDV1, but the J gene was left uncalled. Per germline, CDR1 TSWWSYY and CDR2 QGS. The length of the CDR3 is 19 residues. For the CDR3, the DNA is TGTGCTCTTGGGGTTTTACGGCAGGGGGCCCGGAGCTTCACCGATAAACCCATCTTT. Its translation is CALGVLRQGARSFTDKPIF.

Regarding this clone: This DNA's translation and the protein TCRdb lists, from a much larger clone, do not match at residue 15, likely due to a read error; the protein shown is translated from the DNA. The same CDR3 is also encoded by other DNA sequences in this sample. The V gene is given as TRDV1, and no J gene call is available; no DNA check was done on the table's D call, TRDD3. Germline-derived CDR1 and CDR2 are TSWWSYY and QGS. The length of the CDR3 is 19 residues. CDR3 sequence reads: CALGELISYKILLHTVPIF. As DNA, the CDR3 is TGTGCTCTTGGGGAACTAATTTCCTATAAGATACTCCTACACACCGTTCCCATCTTT.

In its sample, this clone ranks as medium-sized. The J gene is TRDJ1, the V gene TRDV1; no clear D. V was trimmed by 3 bases and J by 11 bases, leaving 13 bases between them. The CDR3 is made up of 12 amino acids. Germline V lookup: CDR1 TSWWSYY, CDR2 QGS. In nucleotides, the CDR3 is TGTGCTCTTGGGGAGACCCAGAGTAGGCTCATCTTT. Translation gives CALGETQSRLIF.

The sample holds many counts of this clone. The rearrangement joins TRDV1 to TRDJ1; 11 bases are a match to TRDD3. There are 24 residues in the CDR3. V shed 3 bases, J shed 0 bases, and the junction held 27 bases outside the gene matches. Germline V gene data show CDR1 as TSWWSYY and CDR2 as QGS. DNA of the CDR3: TGTGCTCTTGGGGAGCCTTTTACCTTCCTCAACTGGGGGATATATCCTAGGTACACCGATAAACTCATCTTT. Amino acids: CALGEPFTFLNWGIYPRYTDKLIF.

A note on this clone: TCRdb lists the protein of a much larger clone for this DNA, which differs at residue 5, so this is likely a read error; the protein given here is translated from the DNA itself. The chain couples TRDV2 to TRDJ1, with 12 bases lining up with TRDD3. Trimming removed 3 bases from V and 1 base from J; junction bases left unmatched: 14. Germline CDR1 is GEAIGNYY and CDR2 is EKD. This CDR3 contains 19 residues. The CDR3, as DNA: TGTGCCTGTGACTCCCTGCCTCCTGGGGGATACGGAAGCACCGATAAACTCATCTTT. Protein: CACDSLPPGGYGSTDKLIF.

This clone was seen repeatedly, ten times or more. V is TRDV1 and J is TRDJ1, with 8 bases lining up with TRDD3. The CDR3 is made up of 26 amino acids. Germline CDR1 and CDR2: TSWWSYY and QGS. V was pared by 0 bases and J by 0 bases, with 33 bases of the junction left unmatched. The CDR3 region has the DNA TGTGCTCTTGGGGAACTCTGTTTCCTGTCATCTTCCTTAGCGGCTACTGGGGGCGAGTACACCGATAAACTCATCTTT. Its translation: CALGELCFLSSSLAATGGEYTDKLIF.

On this clone: A far bigger clonotype differs at one base, so this is likely a read error. Distinct nucleotide sequences in the sample also encode this CDR3. V gene assignment gives TRDV1, but the J gene was left uncalled; TRDD3, as called in the table, went unchecked against the DNA. Germline CDR1 is TSWWSYY and CDR2 is QGS. This CDR3 region has 19 residues. DNA of the CDR3: TGTGCTCTTGGGAAGCCACTACCTTTCCTACGGATCAACACCGATAAGCTCATCTTT. It specifies CALGKPLPFLRINTDKLIF.

In its sample, this clone was seen many times. TCRdb shows a much larger clone's protein in place of this DNA's translation, and the two differ at residue 3, likely through a read error; the protein shown is translated from the DNA. This sequence joins TRDV1 and TRDJ1; 7 bases match TRDD3. TCRdb offers no J gene call, so here the DNA was matched to germline to obtain one. Looked up from germline, CDR1 is TSWWSYY and CDR2 is QGS. This CDR3 region has 21 residues. CDR3 residues: CAPGDPPLGTGRIREPDKLIF. The DNA of the CDR3 is TGTGCTCCTGGGGATCCTCCCCTGGGGACGGGGCGGATACGGGAACCCGATAAACTCATCTTT.

This clone was counted a few times. TCRdb lists the protein of a much larger clone for this DNA, which differs at residue 8, so this is likely a read error; the protein given here is translated from the DNA itself. The genes are TRDV1 and TRDJ1; possible D gene TRDD3, 5 bases. TCRdb carries no J gene annotation; the J gene was assigned here by matching the DNA with germline. CDR3 length: 24 amino acids. The germline CDR1 and CDR2 sequences are TSWWSYY and QGS. Trimming removed 1 base at V and 2 bases at J, with 38 bases between. The CDR3 reads CALGEPVVIALQYWLWTGTDKLIF. The CDR3 bases are TGTGCTCTTGGGGAACCGGTAGTGATCGCCCTCCAGTACTGGTTATGGACCGGGACCGATAAACTCATCTTT.

This clone was counted at least ten times. A much more abundant neighbour one base away suggests this may be a read error. Other DNA sequences within the sample encode an identical CDR3. The chain recombines TRDV1 with TRDJ1, with 9 bases aligning to TRDD3. CDR3 length equals 24 residues. Germline lookup yields CDR1 TSWWSYY and CDR2 QGS. The DNA of the CDR3 is TGTGCTCTTGGGGGCCCTGGGAGTGTGACGACCGGAGCACTGGGGGAGAGTCGGTTCGGTAAACTGATCTTT. Its protein is CALGGPGSVTTGALGESRFGKLIF.

This clone was recorded at least ten times. The V and J genes are TRDV3 and TRDJ1; weak D call: TRDD3 (5 bases). The V gene's germline CDR1 is TVYSNPD and CDR2 GDNSRS (reference sequence). V lost 2 bases and J lost 4, with 20 bases in between. The CDR3 length is 15 residues. The CDR3 protein is CAFGLSGGQSDKLIF. The CDR3 DNA reads as TGTGCCTTTGGCCTTTCGGGGGGTCAGAGCGATAAACTCATCTTT.

This clone was found a few times. This DNA translates differently at residue 16 from the TCRdb protein, which is that of a much larger clone; a read error is likely, and the protein shown is the DNA's own translation. This CDR3 is CALGFSGYTPLGDRTHTDKLIF. Here the CDR3 DNA reads TGTGCTCTTGGGTTTTCCGGCTACACACCCCTGGGGGACCGAACCCACACCGATAAACTCATCTTT. The gene calls are TRDV1 and TRDJ1; 8 nucleotides agree with TRDD3. The J gene comes from matching the DNA to germline here; TCRdb lacks it. Per germline, CDR1 TSWWSYY and CDR2 QGS. The CDR3 sequence is 22 residues long. The J segment lost 0 bases and the V segment lost 5 bases, leaving 26 bases of the junction unmatched.

This clone was recorded at least ten times. Given a much more abundant clone one base away, this may be a read error. Distinct nucleotide sequences in the sample also encode this CDR3. The chain employs TRDV1 and TRDJ1; D is unresolved. Germline V gene lookup returns CDR1 TSWWSYY and CDR2 QGS. The CDR3 spans 13 residues. Trimming took off 3 bases at V and 5 bases at J, with 10 bases between the two ends. In DNA form, the CDR3 reads TGTGCTCTTGGGGATTATTCAGAGGATAAACTCATCTTT. Amino acid sequence: CALGDYSEDKLIF.

With regard to this clone: The translation of this DNA and the TCRdb protein of a much larger clone differ at residue 10, probably owing to a read error; the protein shown here is translated from the DNA. The chain joins TRDV2 to TRDJ1; 11 positions agree with TRDD3. Because TCRdb records no J gene, it was assigned here through a match of the DNA to germline. The CDR3 contains 14 residues. V trimming: 1 base; J trimming: 5 bases; junction bases outside the gene matches: 2. From germline, CDR1 is GEAIGNYY and CDR2 EKD. The CDR3 loop reads CACDTGGYGDKLIF. CDR3 sequence (DNA): TGTGCCTGTGACACTGGGGGATACGGGGATAAACTCATCTTT.

This clone was detected only a few times. TCRdb's protein for this DNA is that of a much larger clone and differs from the translation at residue 16, likely a read error; the protein shown is the DNA translation. This chain joins TRDV1 and TRDJ1, with a tentative D call TRDD2 (5 bases). The J gene was missing in TCRdb and was found by matching the end of the DNA to germline. Germline CDR1 is TSWWSYY and CDR2 is QGS. The CDR3 sequence is 19 residues long. Here the CDR3 reads CALGGRPPTQLVQGDELIF. CDR3 sequence (DNA): TGTGCTCTTGGGGGACGACCCCCTACACAACTCGTACAGGGCGATGAACTCATCTTT.